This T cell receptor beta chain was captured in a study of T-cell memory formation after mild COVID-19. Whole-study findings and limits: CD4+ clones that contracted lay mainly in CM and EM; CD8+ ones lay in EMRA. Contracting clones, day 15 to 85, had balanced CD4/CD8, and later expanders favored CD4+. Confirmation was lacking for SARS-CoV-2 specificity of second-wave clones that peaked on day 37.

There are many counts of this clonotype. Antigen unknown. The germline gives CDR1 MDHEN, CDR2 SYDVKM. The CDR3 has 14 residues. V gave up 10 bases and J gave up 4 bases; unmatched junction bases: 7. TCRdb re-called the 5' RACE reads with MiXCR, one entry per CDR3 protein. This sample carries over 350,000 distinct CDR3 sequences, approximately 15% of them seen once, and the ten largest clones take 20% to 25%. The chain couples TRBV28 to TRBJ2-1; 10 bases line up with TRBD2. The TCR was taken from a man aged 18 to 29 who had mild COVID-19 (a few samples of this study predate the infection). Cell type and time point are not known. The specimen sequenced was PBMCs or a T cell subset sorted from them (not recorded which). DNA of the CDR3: TGTGCCATATTAGCGGGGGGCACGTACAATGAGCAGTTCTTC. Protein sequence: CAILAGGTYNEQFF.